This TCR beta chain was found in a study of lymphopenia after photon versus proton radiotherapy. Trimming pared 3 bases from V and 6 bases from J, leaving 14 bases between. Germline loops: CDR1 LNHDA, CDR2 SQIVND (reference sequence). The CDR3 is made up of 14 amino acids. Using immunoSEQ multiplex PCR, the repertoire was profiled, and TCRdb retains in-frame clones only, with some absent. The sample comprises over 50,000 clones, roughly 86% of which are singletons, and 2% to 3% rests with the top ten. The sample in question was peripheral blood, obtained from a patient treated with photon-based radiotherapy. V gene TRBV19 combines with J gene TRBJ1-1; D unclear. The clonotype comes from a middle-aged man with gastric cancer. As DNA, the CDR3 is TGTGCCAGTAGTATTGGTACAGTCCGGGCTGAAGCTTTCTTT. It codes for CASSIGTVRAEAFF.